This T cell receptor beta chain was sequenced for a study of cytomegalovirus exposure and HLA in healthy donors. About this clone: The same CDR3 also results from other DNA sequences found in this sample.

Germline V lookup: CDR1 SGHRS, CDR2 YFSETQ. Trimming at V came to 3 bases and at J to 8 bases, leaving 6 bases not matched to a gene. There are 14 residues in the CDR3. With 60 Vbeta and 13 Jbeta primers, the PCR was carried out. Assay used: immunoSEQ multiplex PCR; TCRdb lists only in-frame clones, some missing. The sample has some 130,000 clones; 77% are singletons. Sample: PBMCs. This chain uses TRBV5-1 with TRBJ1-2, with 11 nucleotides matching TRBD1. The sequence was obtained from a young man in good health and CMV-seronegative. The CDR3 nucleotides read TGCGCCAGCAGCTATGGACAGGGGGCCGGGGGCTACACCTTC. It translates to CASSYGQGAGGYTF.